This passage covers 19 T cell receptor beta chains from one sample sequenced in a study of shared clonotypes between healthy human individuals (TCRdb year 2020). The library was built by means of the immunoSEQ multiplex PCR assay. TCRdb took this table from immuneACCESS and kept in-frame rearrangements with V and J called. Such tables lack part of the clones; where checked against another copy, unresolved V genes explain under half of the gap, and the rest is unexplained. This sample holds roughly 1,600,000 clones; 98% were observed only once. Clones ranked in the top ten supply 0.36% of the sample. Sequencing input: naive CD4+ T cells sorted from blood. Reading the label with the study, this specimen's cell subset or site is: CD45RA+ positively selected. These receptor sequences come from a man aged 25-45 years in good health.

The V call is TRBV28, the J call TRBJ1-2; the match to TRBD1 covers 7 bases. The V gene end was trimmed by 5 bases and the J gene end by 5 bases; junction bases not matched to a gene: 8. This CDR3 is 14 amino acids long. Germline CDR1 is MDHEN and CDR2 is SYDVKM. The DNA of the CDR3 is TGTGCCAGCAGTGGGATCGGGACAGCATATGGCTACACCTTC. Its translation: CASSGIGTAYGYTF.

The count of this clone is one. The gene calls are TRBV28 and TRBJ2-5; D is possibly TRBD1 (5 bases). The V and J ends lost 2 bases and 9 bases respectively, with 16 bases between them. Germline loops: CDR1 MDHEN, CDR2 SYDVKM. The CDR3 runs to 14 residues. The CDR3 coding sequence is TGTGCCAGCAGTTTACCCAGGGCGGCCAGTCCCCAGTACTTC. It yields the protein CASSLPRAASPQYF.

The chain couples TRBV6-6 to TRBJ1-5; D possibly corresponds to TRBD1 (5 bases). Per germline, CDR1 MNHNY and CDR2 SVGAGI (reference sequence). With 11 bases removed from V and 6 bases from J, the gap between germline ends came to 8 bases. The CDR3 runs to 10 residues. The CDR3 sequence is CAGGGQPQHF. CDR3 DNA sequence: TGTGCCGGGGGGGGTCAGCCCCAGCATTTT.

J is TRBJ1-1 and V is TRBV7-3; no clear D gene. Trimming stripped 2 bases from V and 2 bases from J, with 6 bases between. The CDR3 extends over 13 amino acids. Per the germline V gene, CDR1 is SGHTA and CDR2 is FQGTGA. The CDR3 spells CASSLSLNTEAFF. Here the CDR3 DNA reads TGTGCCAGCAGCTTATCACTTAACACTGAAGCTTTCTTT.

This chain joins TRBV7-9 and TRBJ2-2, with 9 bases identical to TRBD2. CDR1 and CDR2 from the germline V gene are SEHNR and FQNEAQ (reference sequence). Trimming cost V 1 base and J 6 bases; bases outside gene matches: 12. The CDR3 extends over 18 amino acids. CDR3 bases: TGTGCCAGCAGCTTAGGATACCCCGGCGGGAGGGCCTCCGGGGAGCTGTTTTTT. This sequence encodes CASSLGYPGGRASGELFF.

The rearrangement uses TRBV9 and TRBJ2-7; maybe TRBD1 (6 bases). The CDR3 is 15 residues long. In germline, CDR1 is SGDLS, CDR2 YYNGEE. Trimming left V 3 bases short and J 3 bases short, with 16 bases between. Here the CDR3 DNA reads TGTGCCAGCAGCGCCGGTACAGGGAAATTCTACGAGCAGTACTTC. Encoded protein: CASSAGTGKFYEQYF. The variable domain in full, with the rest retrieved from reference TRBV9 and TRBJ2-7, is DSGVTQTPKHLITATGQRVTLRCSPRSGDLSVYWYQQSLDQGLQFLIQYYNGEERAKGNILERFSAQQFPDLHSELNLSSLELGDSALYFCASSAGTGKFYEQYFGPGTRLTVT.

The chain employs TRBV10-1 and TRBJ2-4; TRBD1 matches at 7 bases. J lost 1 base, V lost 11 bases, and 23 bases had no gene match. In germline, CDR1 is WNHNN, CDR2 SYGVQD (reference sequence). The CDR3 totals 19 residues. The CDR3 is CALRPTRGPWFRAKNIQYF. CDR3 DNA sequence: TGCGCCTTACGCCCGACGAGGGGGCCATGGTTTAGGGCCAAAAACATTCAGTACTTC.

The table lists this clone with a count of one. The chain carries TRBV7-9 and TRBJ1-3, with TRBD1 identical over 10 bases. This CDR3 spans 14 amino acids. Trimming took 4 bases from V and 6 from J; bases not matched to a gene: 3. Germline V CDR1 and CDR2: SEHNR, FQNEAQ (reference sequence). CDR3 in DNA: TGTGCCAGCAGCTCGACAGGGGGCACAAACACCATATATTTT. Its protein is CASSSTGGTNTIYF.

The chain recombines TRBV7-9 with TRBJ2-1; D is uncertain. Germline V gives CDR1 SEHNR, CDR2 FQNEAQ (reference sequence). This CDR3 has 16 amino acids. The V and J ends lost 5 bases and 0 bases respectively, with 14 bases between them. As DNA, the CDR3 is TGTGCCAGCAGCCTCCCGGGCAAAAGCTCCTACAATGAGCAGTTCTTC. Its protein product is CASSLPGKSSYNEQFF. Looking up the rest from reference TRBV7-9 and TRBJ2-1 gives the full variable domain: DTGVSQNPRHKITKRGQNVTFRCDPISEHNRLYWYRQTLGQGPEFLTYFQNEAQLEKSRLLSDRFSAERPKGSFSTLEIQRTEQGDSAMYLCASSLPGKSSYNEQFFGPGTRLTVL.

As to this clone: Other DNA sequences in this specimen translate into the identical CDR3. The chain employs TRBV29-1 and TRBJ1-1, with D unclear. The CDR3 runs 12 residues. CDR1 and CDR2 from the germline V gene are SQVTM and ANQGSEA. V was cut by 4 bases and J by 4 bases, with 10 bases left in between. CDR3 coding DNA: TGCAGCGTTGTGGGTGGTGGCACTGAAGCTTTCTTT. The encoded protein is CSVVGGGTEAFF.

This rearrangement joins TRBV5-1 to TRBJ2-3, with 8 nucleotides matching TRBD2. The CDR3 runs to 16 residues. Trimming at V came to 0 bases and at J to 0 bases, leaving 3 bases not matched to a gene. Germline V gene sequence: CDR1 SGHRS, CDR2 YFSETQ. CDR3 protein: CASSLDREGSTDTQYF. CDR3 DNA sequence: TGCGCCAGCAGCTTGGATCGGGAGGGGAGCACAGATACGCAGTATTTT.

This sequence joins TRBV5-1 and TRBJ1-3; tentative D call: TRBD1 (6 bases). The V gene lost 3 bases and the J gene lost 0 bases, with 13 bases spanning the gap. The CDR3 has 16 residues. In germline, CDR1 is SGHRS, CDR2 YFSETQ. CDR3 residues: CASSYLGQNSGNTIYF. The CDR3 nucleotides read TGCGCCAGCAGCTACCTTGGACAGAACTCTGGAAACACCATATATTTT.

The chain recombines TRBV6-6 with TRBJ2-3; either TRBD1 or TRBD2 may fit D (6 bases each). This CDR3 has 14 amino acids. Germline V gives CDR1 MNHNY, CDR2 SVGAGI (reference sequence). Deletions cut 6 bases from V and 7 bases from J, with 17 bases between. CDR3 nucleotides: TGTGCCAGCAGCTCGCCACAGGGAGGAAATACGCAGTATTTT. Protein product: CASSSPQGGNTQYF.

The rearrangement uses TRBV18 and TRBJ2-7, with D perhaps matching TRBD2 (5 bases). The CDR3 has 14 residues. Deletions cut 3 bases from V and 6 bases from J, with 15 bases between. Germline V CDR1 and CDR2: KGHSH, LQKENI. The chain's CDR3 is CASSPRRAVSEQYF. The CDR3 nucleotides are TGTGCCAGCTCACCTCGGAGAGCGGTATCCGAGCAGTACTTC.

A remark on this clone: Other DNA sequences in this specimen translate into the identical CDR3. CDR3 DNA sequence: TGTGCCAGCAGCTTAGGAGGTCACACTGAAGCTTTCTTT. Protein: CASSLGGHTEAFF. This chain uses TRBV11-2 with TRBJ1-1; D unclear. The CDR3 spans 13 residues. V lost 1 base, J lost 3 bases, and 6 bases lay in between. Germline assignment: CDR1 SGHAT and CDR2 FQNNGV.

The V call is TRBV18, the J call TRBJ2-3, with 9 nucleotides matching TRBD2. This CDR3 comprises 12 residues. With 5 bases clipped from V and 12 bases from J, the junction kept 6 bases outside the gene matches. Germline-derived CDR1 and CDR2 are KGHSH and LQKENI. CDR3 in amino acids: CASSTTSGLQYF. CDR3 nucleotide sequence: TGTGCCAGCTCAACGACTAGCGGACTACAGTATTTT. Filled out from reference TRBV18 and TRBJ2-3, the complete variable domain reads NAGVMQNPRHLVRRRGQEARLRCSPMKGHSHVYWYRQLPEEGLKFMVYLQKENIIDESGMPKERFSAEFPKEGPSILRIQQVVRGDSAAYFCASSTTSGLQYFGPGTRLTVL.

The chain links TRBV18 to TRBJ2-5; no reliable D call. The V gene's germline CDR1 is KGHSH and CDR2 LQKENI. The CDR3 totals 12 residues. Trimming took off 2 bases at V and 7 bases at J, with 8 bases between the two ends. The CDR3 loop is CASSPTPGTQYF. The DNA for the CDR3 is TGTGCCAGCTCACCAACGCCCGGGACCCAGTACTTC.

DNA for the CDR3: TGCGCCAGCAGCTTGGCCCGACAGTCCCCGCAGGAACTGTTTTTT. It specifies CASSLARQSPQELFF. The chain links TRBV5-1 to TRBJ1-4; D perhaps matches TRBD1 (5 bases). CDR3 length equals 15 residues. Germline CDR1 reads SGHRS; CDR2 reads YFSETQ. V lost 0 bases and J 12 bases, leaving 18 bases between the germline ends. The full variable domain, completed using reference TRBV5-1 and TRBJ1-4, is KAGVTQTPRYLIKTRGQQVTLSCSPISGHRSVSWYQQTPGQGLQFLFEYFSETQRNKGNFPGRFSGRQFSNSRSEMNVSTLELGDSALYLCASSLARQSPQELFFGSGTQLSVL.

This clone appeared a single time. V is TRBV2 and J is TRBJ2-5; 9 bases match TRBD1. The trim removed 5 bases at V and 6 bases at J, leaving 10 bases unmatched. CDR3 length: 15 amino acids. In germline, CDR1 is SNHLY, CDR2 FYNNEI. The CDR3 region is CASSTVDRGGKTQYF. DNA of the CDR3: TGTGCCAGCAGTACCGTGGACAGGGGAGGGAAGACCCAGTACTTC.